Listed below are T cell receptor beta chains from one sample, sequenced in a study of OX40 agonist ivuxolimab in advanced cancers. Assay used: immunoSEQ multiplex PCR; TCRdb lists only in-frame clones, some missing. The sample comprises some 90,000 clones, approximately 89% of which are singletons, and about 4.5% rests with the top ten. The specimen comprised CD4+ or CD8+ T cells sorted from blood, sampled in a trial of the OX40 agonist ivuxolimab. These receptor sequences come from an adult with an advanced solid tumor such as melanoma, head and neck, liver or kidney cancer. Each CDR3 is given with its conserved first and last residue. The order of the fields is CDR3 protein, J gene, D gene, clone size, V gene. A D gene is named only where the DNA matches it firmly. Rows give clone size only sometimes, using once, few, many, or a class for an expanded clone.

CASSIDFSNQPQHF,TRBJ1-5,NA,NA,TRBV19
CASSVGSGHSGNTIYF,TRBJ1-3,NA,NA,TRBV9
CASRERGTDTQYF,TRBJ2-3,NA,NA,TRBV19
CASSVVPSDLMNTEAFF,TRBJ1-1,NA,NA,TRBV9
CASSQDMGDNYNEQFF,TRBJ2-1,NA,NA,TRBV4-3
CASSIDKSRRETQYF,TRBJ2-5,NA,NA,TRBV19
CASSQETTARYGYTF,TRBJ1-2,NA,few,TRBV5-1
CATSRVPGEKLFF,TRBJ1-4,NA,NA,TRBV15
CASRRTGFREGYTF,TRBJ1-2,TRBD1,NA,TRBV11-2
CASSLRRGNQETQYF,TRBJ2-5,NA,NA,TRBV5-1
CASSEGRTSGTDTQYF,TRBJ2-3,TRBD2,NA,TRBV2
CASSPGLAGGETQYF,TRBJ2-5,TRBD2,NA,TRBV19
CASSLGDRGYGYTF,TRBJ1-2,NA,NA,TRBV7-9
CASSLGDRNFKNIQYF,TRBJ2-4,NA,NA,TRBV5-4
CASSPTGGDYGYTF,TRBJ1-2,TRBD1,NA,TRBV5-1
CASSLGPQNTEAFF,TRBJ1-1,NA,NA,TRBV7-2
CASRDRESAYGYTF,TRBJ1-2,TRBD1,NA,TRBV2
CASSSTGVNTEAFF,TRBJ1-1,TRBD1,NA,TRBV27
CAWNSAPWDTQYF,TRBJ2-3,NA,NA,TRBV30
CASSPRQGTTNEKLFF,TRBJ1-4,NA,NA,TRBV18
CASSQEGRRTDTQYF,TRBJ2-3,NA,NA,TRBV14
CASRRDRGGETQYF,TRBJ2-5,TRBD1,few,TRBV19
CASSTTDLTEYGYTF,TRBJ1-2,NA,once,TRBV6-5